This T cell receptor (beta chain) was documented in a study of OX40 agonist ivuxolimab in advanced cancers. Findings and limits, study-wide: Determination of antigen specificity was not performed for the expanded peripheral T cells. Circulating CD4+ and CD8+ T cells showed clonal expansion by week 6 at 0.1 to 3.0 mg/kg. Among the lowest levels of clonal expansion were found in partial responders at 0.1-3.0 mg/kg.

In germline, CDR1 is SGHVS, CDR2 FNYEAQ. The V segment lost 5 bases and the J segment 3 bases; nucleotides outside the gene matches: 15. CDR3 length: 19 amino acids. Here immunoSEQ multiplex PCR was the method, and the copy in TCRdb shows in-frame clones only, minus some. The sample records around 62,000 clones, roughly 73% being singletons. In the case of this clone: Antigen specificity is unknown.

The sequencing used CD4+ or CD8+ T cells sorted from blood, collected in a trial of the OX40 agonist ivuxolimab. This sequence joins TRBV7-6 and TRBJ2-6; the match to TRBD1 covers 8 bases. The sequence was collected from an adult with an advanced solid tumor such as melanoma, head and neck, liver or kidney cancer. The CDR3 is CASSPLFSAGGSGANVLTF. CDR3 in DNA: TGTGCCAGCAGCCCCCTTTTTTCGGCAGGGGGCAGTGGGGCCAACGTCCTGACTTTC.